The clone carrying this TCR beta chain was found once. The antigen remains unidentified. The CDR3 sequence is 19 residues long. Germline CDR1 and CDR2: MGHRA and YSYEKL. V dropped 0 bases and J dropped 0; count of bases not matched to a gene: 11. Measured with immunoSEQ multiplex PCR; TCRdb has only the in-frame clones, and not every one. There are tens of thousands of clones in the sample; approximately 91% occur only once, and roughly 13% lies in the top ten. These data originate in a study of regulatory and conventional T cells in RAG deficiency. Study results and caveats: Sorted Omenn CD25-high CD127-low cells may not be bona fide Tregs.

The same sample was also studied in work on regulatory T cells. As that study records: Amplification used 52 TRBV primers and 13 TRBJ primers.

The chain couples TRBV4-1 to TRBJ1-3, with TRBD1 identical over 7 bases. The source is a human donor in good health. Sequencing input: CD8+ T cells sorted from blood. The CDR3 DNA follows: TGCGCCAGCAGCCAAGATAGATCACGAGGACAGGCCTCTGGAAACACCATATATTTT. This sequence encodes CASSQDRSRGQASGNTIYF.